Listed below are T cell receptor beta chains from one sample, sequenced in a study of blood T cell repertoires in COVID-19. The repertoire was sequenced with immunoSEQ multiplex PCR; TCRdb's copy has only in-frame clones and lacks some. The repertoire includes around 150,000 clones, approximately 95% of them detected once, and approximately 2% sits in the top ten. Sequencing was carried out using peripheral blood. The source is a woman aged 55-75 years with COVID-19, enrolled during active disease. Each CDR3 is given with its conserved first and last residue. D genes are given only for firm matches. For some rows the clone size is stated as once, few or many, or as a class when expanded; others skip it.

DNA: TGTGCCTGGAGTGTATCCCCAGGGGCCCCTCAGCCCCAGCATTTT
CDR3: CAWSVSPGAPQPQHF
D: .
size: .
J: TRBJ1-5
V: TRBV30

DNA: TGTGCCACCAGTGACAACAGGGGGGCCGAGCAGTACTTC
CDR3: CATSDNRGAEQYF
D: TRBD1
size: .
J: TRBJ2-7
V: TRBV24-1

DNA: TGTGCCATCAGTGGGGGGGGCCCCGAGGAGCCCCAGCATTTT
CDR3: CAISGGGPEEPQHF
D: .
size: once
J: TRBJ1-5
V: TRBV10-3

DNA: TGTGCCAGCAGCTTGGGGACAGGGGCCGCGAACTCCTACAATGAGCAGTTCTTC
CDR3: CASSLGTGAANSYNEQFF
D: TRBD1
size: .
J: TRBJ2-1
V: TRBV5-6

DNA: TGCAGTGCCCCTATCAGCGCTGAAGCTTTCTTT
CDR3: CSAPISAEAFF
D: .
size: .
J: TRBJ1-1
V: TRBV20-1

DNA: TGTGCCAGCAGTTGGGAGGGAAACTACGAGCAGTACTTC
CDR3: CASSWEGNYEQYF
D: TRBD2
size: .
J: TRBJ2-7
V: TRBV6-5

DNA: TGTGCCAGCAGCGTAGATGCAGGGCTTAACTATGGCTACACCTTC
CDR3: CASSVDAGLNYGYTF
D: .
size: .
J: TRBJ1-2
V: TRBV9

DNA: TGTGCCAGCAGCGTAGGCGTTGCAACTAATGAAAAACTGTTTTTT
CDR3: CASSVGVATNEKLFF
D: .
size: .
J: TRBJ1-4
V: TRBV9

DNA: TGCGCCAGCAGCCCCAGGGACTATTCTGGTGAGCAGTTCTTC
CDR3: CASSPRDYSGEQFF
D: TRBD2
size: .
J: TRBJ2-1
V: TRBV4-1

DNA: TGTGCCAGCAGGGAGAGAGGTTTGAACACTGAAGCTTTCTTT
CDR3: CASRERGLNTEAFF
D: .
size: .
J: TRBJ1-1
V: TRBV6-5

DNA: TGTGCCAGCAGCGTAGTCGCGGGGGGGCAGAATGAGCAGTTCTTC
CDR3: CASSVVAGGQNEQFF
D: TRBD2
size: .
J: TRBJ2-1
V: TRBV9

DNA: TGTGCCAGCAGCTGGGACAGGGGAAGAGAGCAGTACTTC
CDR3: CASSWDRGREQYF
D: TRBD1
size: .
J: TRBJ2-7
V: TRBV27

DNA: TGTGCCAGCAGTTTATTGGGGGGATATGGCTACACCTTC
CDR3: CASSLLGGYGYTF
D: .
size: .
J: TRBJ1-2
V: TRBV12-3/TRBV12-4

DNA: TGTGCCAGCAGTTTCCGACAGATAGGTAGCCTAGGAGATACGCAGTATTTT
CDR3: CASSFRQIGSLGDTQYF
D: .
size: .
J: TRBJ2-3
V: TRBV27

DNA: TGTGCCATCAGTGAAAGGGAAGCGGGGGGGAGCACAGATACGCAGTATTTT
CDR3: CAISEREAGGSTDTQYF
D: TRBD2
size: .
J: TRBJ2-3
V: TRBV10-3

DNA: TGTGCCAGCAGCTTCGGACTAGCGGGGGGCCAAAATGAGCAGTTCTTC
CDR3: CASSFGLAGGQNEQFF
D: TRBD2
size: .
J: TRBJ2-1
V: TRBV7-3

DNA: TGTGCCAGTAGACCAATACAGAGGAACACTGAAGCTTTCTTT
CDR3: CASRPIQRNTEAFF
D: .
size: .
J: TRBJ1-1
V: TRBV19

DNA: TGTGCCAGTAGTGAGACAGGGCGGGATGAAAAACTGTTTTTT
CDR3: CASSETGRDEKLFF
D: TRBD1
size: .
J: TRBJ1-4
V: TRBV19

DNA: TGTGCCAGCAGCCCCCGACTAGCGGGGCGTCACAATGAGCAGTTCTTC
CDR3: CASSPRLAGRHNEQFF
D: TRBD2
size: .
J: TRBJ2-1
V: TRBV7-8

DNA: TGTGCCACCAGCAGAGATCTGGCAGACAATAATTCACCCCTCCACTTT
CDR3: CATSRDLADNNSPLHF
D: .
size: .
J: TRBJ1-6
V: TRBV15

DNA: TGTGCCAGCAGTCTACCCAAGCGTGTGGATGGCTACACCTTC
CDR3: CASSLPKRVDGYTF
D: .
size: .
J: TRBJ1-2
V: TRBV6-2/TRBV6-3

DNA: TGTGCCAGCAGCCAAGAGGGTAGAGGGTCTCAGCCCCAGCATTTT
CDR3: CASSQEGRGSQPQHF
D: .
size: .
J: TRBJ1-5
V: TRBV4-2

DNA: TGTGCCAGCAGCCGAGGGACTACAACTAATGAAAAACTGTTTTTT
CDR3: CASSRGTTTNEKLFF
D: .
size: once
J: TRBJ1-4
V: TRBV5-8

DNA: TGTGCCTGGAGTATTACTCGGACAGCAGCAAACTATGGCTACACCTTC
CDR3: CAWSITRTAANYGYTF
D: .
size: once
J: TRBJ1-2
V: TRBV30

DNA: TGTGCCAGCACCGAGGGCCTCACAGATACGCAGTATTTT
CDR3: CASTEGLTDTQYF
D: .
size: .
J: TRBJ2-3
V: TRBV2

DNA: TGTGCCAGCAGCCCCGGGACAGGCTATGGCTACACCTTC
CDR3: CASSPGTGYGYTF
D: TRBD1
size: .
J: TRBJ1-2
V: TRBV12-3/TRBV12-4

DNA: TGTGCCAGCAGCCCGGGGGGGTCCCACGAGCAGTACTTC
CDR3: CASSPGGSHEQYF
D: TRBD2
size: .
J: TRBJ2-7
V: TRBV12-3/TRBV12-4

DNA: TGCGCCAGCAGCCTAGGGGGGAACACTGAAGCTTTCTTT
CDR3: CASSLGGNTEAFF
D: .
size: .
J: TRBJ1-1
V: TRBV4-3

DNA: TGTGCCAGCTCACCATCCGGGACAGAAGAGACCCAGTACTTC
CDR3: CASSPSGTEETQYF
D: TRBD1
size: .
J: TRBJ2-5
V: TRBV18

DNA: TGTGCCAGCAGCCAAGATTGGGGCCGGCTAGCGGGGCAAGAGACCCAGTACTTC
CDR3: CASSQDWGRLAGQETQYF
D: TRBD2
size: .
J: TRBJ2-5
V: TRBV14

DNA: TGTGCCAGCTCACCACTCAACCGGGAGGCTAACTATGGCTACACCTTC
CDR3: CASSPLNREANYGYTF
D: .
size: .
J: TRBJ1-2
V: TRBV18

DNA: TGTGCCAGCAGTATAAGGGGGAGCACTGAAGCTTTCTTT
CDR3: CASSIRGSTEAFF
D: .
size: .
J: TRBJ1-1
V: TRBV27

DNA: TGTGCCAGCAGCGAGATTAATCGGGGAATGAACACTGAAGCTTTCTTT
CDR3: CASSEINRGMNTEAFF
D: .
size: .
J: TRBJ1-1
V: TRBV7-2

DNA: TGTGCCAGCAGCCAAGACCCCGAGGGCTTCACCATATATTTT
CDR3: CASSQDPEGFTIYF
D: .
size: once
J: TRBJ1-3
V: TRBV4-2

DNA: TGTGCCAGCAGCCCCGGGACTCCTTCAACAAATGAGCAGTTCTTC
CDR3: CASSPGTPSTNEQFF
D: .
size: .
J: TRBJ2-1
V: TRBV9

DNA: TGTGCCAGTACCTCGGACAGGGCCCAAAACATTCAGTACTTC
CDR3: CASTSDRAQNIQYF
D: TRBD1
size: .
J: TRBJ2-4
V: TRBV19

DNA: TGTGCCAGCAGCCAAGTCGATCTAGCTTCCACAGATACGCAGTATTTT
CDR3: CASSQVDLASTDTQYF
D: .
size: once
J: TRBJ2-3
V: TRBV3-1/TRBV3-2

DNA: TGTGCCAGCAGCTTACGGAACAGGGCCAGCCTAGGAAACACCATATATTTT
CDR3: CASSLRNRASLGNTIYF
D: .
size: .
J: TRBJ1-3
V: TRBV7-8

DNA: TGTGCCAGCAGCCTTGGGGCAGGGGAAGGCTACACCTTC
CDR3: CASSLGAGEGYTF
D: .
size: once
J: TRBJ1-2
V: TRBV9

DNA: TGTGCCAGCAGCCCCCGGGACAGGAACACTGAAGCTTTCTTT
CDR3: CASSPRDRNTEAFF
D: TRBD1
size: .
J: TRBJ1-1
V: TRBV3-1/TRBV3-2

DNA: TGTGCCAGCAGCTGGGGACTGATGAACACTGAAGCTTTCTTT
CDR3: CASSWGLMNTEAFF
D: .
size: .
J: TRBJ1-1
V: TRBV7-2

DNA: TGTGCCAGCAGAGCCGGGACAGACAATCAGCCCCAGCATTTT
CDR3: CASRAGTDNQPQHF
D: TRBD1
size: .
J: TRBJ1-5
V: TRBV6-6

DNA: TGTGCCAGTAGTATAGCCCCAGTTCAGCGCGATCAGCCCCAGCATTTT
CDR3: CASSIAPVQRDQPQHF
D: .
size: .
J: TRBJ1-5
V: TRBV19

DNA: TGCGCCAGCAGCTTGGGGGACACCGGGACAGGGGCGAAAAAACTGTTTTTT
CDR3: CASSLGDTGTGAKKLFF
D: TRBD1
size: .
J: TRBJ1-4
V: TRBV5-1

DNA: TGTGCCAGCAGAGAACAGGGTTCGCCCCTCTTTGCAACTAATGAAAAACTGTTTTTT
CDR3: CASREQGSPLFATNEKLFF
D: .
size: .
J: TRBJ1-4
V: TRBV6-1

DNA: TGTGCCAGCAGTTATACGGGGTACGAGCAGTACTTC
CDR3: CASSYTGYEQYF
D: .
size: .
J: TRBJ2-7
V: TRBV28

DNA: TGTGCCAGCAGTTACGCCCTCCACAGGGACCGAGTTGACTACACCTTC
CDR3: CASSYALHRDRVDYTF
D: .
size: .
J: TRBJ1-2
V: TRBV6-5

DNA: TGCGCCAGCAGGCTCCGGGACCAGGGGGGCACTGAAGCTTTCTTT
CDR3: CASRLRDQGGTEAFF
D: TRBD1
size: .
J: TRBJ1-1
V: TRBV5-1

DNA: TGTGCCAGCAGCTCAGGACAGGGGGAGAACTATGGCTACACCTTC
CDR3: CASSSGQGENYGYTF
D: TRBD1
size: .
J: TRBJ1-2
V: TRBV5-6

DNA: TGTGCCAGCAGTTTGGACAGGGGAAACACCATATATTTT
CDR3: CASSLDRGNTIYF
D: TRBD1
size: .
J: TRBJ1-3
V: TRBV6-5